In its sample, the clone carrying this TCR beta chain was seen once. The data are from a study of PD-L1 blockade in urothelial cancer. The time point is: peripheral blood 6 weeks after treatment start. Method: immunoSEQ multiplex PCR; TCRdb's copy keeps in-frame clones and lacks some. The sample lists 45,000 to 55,000 clones, approximately 83% occurring once. The sample consisted of PBMCs, taken around atezolizumab (anti-PD-L1) treatment. The clonotype was recovered from a man in his 60s with urothelial cancer.

CDR3 sequence: CAINRGTSGNTIYF. CDR3 in DNA: TGTGCCATAAACAGGGGGACCTCTGGAAACACCATATATTTT. The chain joins TRBV2 to TRBJ1-3, with 8 bases aligning to TRBD1. Losses at the gene ends were 10 bases for V and 0 bases for J; bases not matched to a gene: 5. Germline assignment: CDR1 SNHLY and CDR2 FYNNEI. CDR3 length: 14 residues.